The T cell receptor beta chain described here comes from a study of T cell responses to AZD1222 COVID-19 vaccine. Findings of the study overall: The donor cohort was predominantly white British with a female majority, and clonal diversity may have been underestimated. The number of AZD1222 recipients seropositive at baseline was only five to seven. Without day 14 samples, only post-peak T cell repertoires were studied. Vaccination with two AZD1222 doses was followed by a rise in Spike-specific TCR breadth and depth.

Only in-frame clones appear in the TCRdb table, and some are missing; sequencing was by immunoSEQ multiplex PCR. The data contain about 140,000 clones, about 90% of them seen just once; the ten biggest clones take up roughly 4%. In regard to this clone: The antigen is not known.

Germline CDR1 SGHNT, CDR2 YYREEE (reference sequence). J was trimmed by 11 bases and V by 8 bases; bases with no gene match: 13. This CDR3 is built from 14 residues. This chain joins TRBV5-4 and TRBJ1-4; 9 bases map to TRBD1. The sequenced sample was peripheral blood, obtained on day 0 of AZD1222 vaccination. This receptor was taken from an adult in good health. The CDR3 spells CASKPGQGGEKLFF. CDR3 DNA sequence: TGTGCCAGTAAGCCGGGACAGGGAGGGGAGAAACTGTTTTTT.